This T cell receptor (beta chain) comes out of a study of shared clonotypes between healthy human individuals. Each subset's genomic DNA was split evenly across several immunoSEQ plates. Here immunoSEQ multiplex PCR was the method, and the copy in TCRdb shows in-frame clones only, minus some. The sample has over 2,000,000 clones, around 93% seen once. Study-wide results and caveats: Non-shared clonotypes displayed generation probabilities falling below those of clonotypes present in all four donors. The authors expected sequencing depth to affect clonotype sharing among donors.

This clone has just one count. The antigen is unknown. Terminally differentiated effector memory CD45RA+ cells were excluded by CCR7 positive selection of CD45RO-negative cells. Donors included only healthy HIV-negative adults lacking recent acute infections or vaccinations. Germline V gene data show CDR1 as SGHRS and CDR2 as YFSETQ. The CDR3 totals 16 residues. V lost 4 bases to trimming and J lost 5 bases; unmatched junction nucleotides: 10. The rearrangement links TRBV5-1 to TRBJ2-2; 8 bases match TRBD2. The receptor's source is a man aged 18 to 35 in good health. Some clones in this sample may be carry-over from other donors' samples. The sample taken for sequencing was naive CD8+ T cells from PBMCs. CDR3 protein: CASSPHSGRRTGELFF. In DNA form, the CDR3 reads TGCGCCAGCAGCCCACACAGCGGGAGAAGAACCGGGGAGCTGTTTTTT.